A selection of T cell receptor beta chains follows, all from one sample in a study of cytomegalovirus exposure and HLA in healthy donors. Repertoires were generated with immunoSEQ multiplex PCR, while TCRdb's copy carries only in-frame clones and drops some. The profile shows about 160,000 clones, about 80% of them singletons. The sample consisted of PBMCs. The origin of the receptors is a woman aged 45-65 years in good health and CMV-seronegative. CDR3s include the opening cysteine and the closing phenylalanine or tryptophan. The order of the fields is CDR3 protein, CDR3 DNA, D gene, V gene, J gene, clone size. The D gene is left open where the match is weak. Clone sizes are given selectively: once, few, many, or a class where the clone is expanded.

cdr3_aa: CASSFTGGGETQYF
cdr3_nt: TGTGCCAGCAGCTTCACGGGGGGAGGGGAGACCCAGTACTTC
d_call: TRBD2
v_call: TRBV7-3
j_call: TRBJ2-5
clone_size: .

cdr3_aa: CASNPAGTGHYGYTF
cdr3_nt: TGTGCCAGCAACCCAGCCGGGACAGGGCATTATGGCTACACCTTC
d_call: TRBD1
v_call: TRBV6-5
j_call: TRBJ1-2
clone_size: .

cdr3_aa: CASSLPDRGLVNTEAFF
cdr3_nt: TGTGCCAGCAGTTTGCCGGACAGGGGGCTCGTGAACACTGAAGCTTTCTTT
d_call: TRBD1
v_call: TRBV28
j_call: TRBJ1-1
clone_size: .

cdr3_aa: CASSQGQLNEKLFF
cdr3_nt: TGCGCCAGCAGCCAGGGACAACTTAATGAAAAACTGTTTTTT
d_call: .
v_call: TRBV4-1
j_call: TRBJ1-4
clone_size: .

cdr3_aa: CASSWVAGSTDTQYF
cdr3_nt: TGTGCCAGCAGTTGGGTAGCGGGATCGACAGATACGCAGTATTTT
d_call: TRBD2
v_call: TRBV6-5
j_call: TRBJ2-3
clone_size: .

cdr3_aa: CASSPAPRLYGYTF
cdr3_nt: TGTGCCAGCAGCCCTGCCCCTAGGCTCTATGGCTACACCTTC
d_call: .
v_call: TRBV6-5
j_call: TRBJ1-2
clone_size: .

cdr3_aa: CASSFSLDSDNEKLFF
cdr3_nt: TGTGCCAGCAGCTTCTCCCTCGACAGTGATAATGAAAAACTGTTTTTT
d_call: .
v_call: TRBV13
j_call: TRBJ1-4
clone_size: few

cdr3_aa: CASTWDYGPGELFF
cdr3_nt: TGTGCCAGCACTTGGGACTACGGCCCCGGGGAGCTGTTTTTT
d_call: TRBD2
v_call: TRBV6-1
j_call: TRBJ2-2
clone_size: few

cdr3_aa: CASSPTTGGQETQYF
cdr3_nt: TGTGCCAGCAGCCCCACCACAGGGGGCCAAGAGACCCAGTACTTC
d_call: TRBD1
v_call: TRBV5-5
j_call: TRBJ2-5
clone_size: .

cdr3_aa: CASSEALAETRYEQYF
cdr3_nt: TGTGCCAGCAGTGAAGCGCTGGCGGAGACTCGCTACGAGCAGTACTTC
d_call: .
v_call: TRBV6-1
j_call: TRBJ2-7
clone_size: few

cdr3_aa: CASSGSGGVTNEKLFF
cdr3_nt: TGTGCCAGCAGCGGTTCAGGGGGCGTCACTAATGAAAAACTGTTTTTT
d_call: TRBD1
v_call: TRBV7-8
j_call: TRBJ1-4
clone_size: .

cdr3_aa: CASSQDPGTSGGRTGELFF
cdr3_nt: TGCGCCAGCAGCCAAGACCCTGGGACTAGCGGGGGACGCACCGGGGAGCTGTTTTTT
d_call: TRBD2
v_call: TRBV4-3
j_call: TRBJ2-2
clone_size: few

cdr3_aa: CASSRKYRYRENTEAFF
cdr3_nt: TGTGCCAGCAGCCGCAAATATAGGTACAGGGAGAACACTGAAGCTTTCTTT
d_call: .
v_call: TRBV11-2
j_call: TRBJ1-1
clone_size: .

cdr3_aa: CASNGDRASKAFF
cdr3_nt: TGTGCCAGCAATGGGGACAGGGCCTCGAAAGCTTTCTTT
d_call: TRBD1
v_call: TRBV2
j_call: TRBJ1-1
clone_size: .

cdr3_aa: CASSAGGTANNSPLHF
cdr3_nt: TGTGCCAGCAGCGCCGGAGGGACTGCCAATAATTCACCCCTCCACTTT
d_call: .
v_call: TRBV9
j_call: TRBJ1-6
clone_size: .

cdr3_aa: CASRDRGNTEAFF
cdr3_nt: TGTGCCAGCAGGGACAGAGGGAACACTGAAGCTTTCTTT
d_call: .
v_call: TRBV2
j_call: TRBJ1-1
clone_size: .

cdr3_aa: CASSQLNSPLHF
cdr3_nt: TGCGCCAGCAGCCAACTGAATTCACCCCTCCACTTT
d_call: .
v_call: TRBV4-3
j_call: TRBJ1-6
clone_size: .

cdr3_aa: CASSLNAMNEQFF
cdr3_nt: TGTGCCAGCAGCTTAAATGCGATGAATGAGCAGTTCTTC
d_call: .
v_call: TRBV7-2
j_call: TRBJ2-1
clone_size: few

cdr3_aa: CASSYVTGTHYNEQFF
cdr3_nt: TGTGCCAGCAGCTACGTTACCGGGACTCACTACAATGAGCAGTTCTTC
d_call: .
v_call: TRBV11-1
j_call: TRBJ2-1
clone_size: .

cdr3_aa: CASSATPGLAGNEQFF
cdr3_nt: TGTGCCAGCAGCGCGACACCGGGACTAGCGGGCAATGAGCAGTTCTTC
d_call: TRBD2
v_call: TRBV11-2
j_call: TRBJ2-1
clone_size: .

cdr3_aa: CASTSAGAYEQYF
cdr3_nt: TGTGCCAGCACCTCGGCGGGCGCCTACGAGCAGTACTTC
d_call: .
v_call: TRBV27
j_call: TRBJ2-7
clone_size: .

cdr3_aa: CASSQEIPSPLHSYNEQFF
cdr3_nt: TGTGCCAGCAGCCAAGAGATTCCGAGCCCACTTCACTCCTACAATGAGCAGTTCTTC
d_call: .
v_call: TRBV14
j_call: TRBJ2-1
clone_size: .

cdr3_aa: CAWSVGEGASGYTF
cdr3_nt: TGTGCCTGGAGTGTTGGTGAGGGGGCGAGCGGCTACACCTTC
d_call: TRBD1
v_call: TRBV30
j_call: TRBJ1-2
clone_size: .

cdr3_aa: CAISDSRQGGEKLFF
cdr3_nt: TGTGCCATCAGTGACTCAAGGCAGGGCGGTGAAAAACTGTTTTTT
d_call: .
v_call: TRBV10-3
j_call: TRBJ1-4
clone_size: .

cdr3_aa: CASSLRSGAVPWGNTIYF
cdr3_nt: TGTGCCAGCAGCTTAAGATCCGGAGCGGTCCCTTGGGGAAACACCATATATTTT
d_call: .
v_call: TRBV7-9
j_call: TRBJ1-3
clone_size: .

cdr3_aa: CASSLDTGTDTQYF
cdr3_nt: TGCGCCAGCAGCTTGGATACAGGGACAGATACGCAGTATTTT
d_call: .
v_call: TRBV5-1
j_call: TRBJ2-3
clone_size: .

cdr3_aa: CASSYIGQGSGYTF
cdr3_nt: TGTGCCAGCAGCTATATCGGACAGGGGAGTGGCTACACCTTC
d_call: TRBD1
v_call: TRBV5-4
j_call: TRBJ1-2
clone_size: .

cdr3_aa: CASSEPTGQHREQYF
cdr3_nt: TGTGCCAGCAGCGAGCCAACGGGACAGCACCGCGAGCAGTACTTC
d_call: TRBD1
v_call: TRBV6-5
j_call: TRBJ2-7
clone_size: once

cdr3_aa: CAKARGPLTNYGYTF
cdr3_nt: TGTGCTAAGGCCAGGGGACCGCTTACTAACTATGGCTACACCTTC
d_call: .
v_call: TRBV30
j_call: TRBJ1-2
clone_size: few

cdr3_aa: CASSWRQTYNSPLHF
cdr3_nt: TGTGCCAGCAGCTGGAGGCAGACCTATAATTCACCCCTCCACTTT
d_call: .
v_call: TRBV27
j_call: TRBJ1-6
clone_size: .

cdr3_aa: CASSLQGNQPQHF
cdr3_nt: TGTGCCAGCAGTTTGCAGGGTAATCAGCCCCAGCATTTT
d_call: .
v_call: TRBV27
j_call: TRBJ1-5
clone_size: .

cdr3_aa: CASSFLGGMRTRTDTQYF
cdr3_nt: TGTGCCAGCAGTTTCTTGGGAGGGATGAGGACTCGTACAGATACGCAGTATTTT
d_call: TRBD2
v_call: TRBV28
j_call: TRBJ2-3
clone_size: once

cdr3_aa: CASTPFSRGRGQPQHF
cdr3_nt: TGTGCCAGCACCCCTTTTTCCAGGGGTCGTGGTCAGCCCCAGCATTTT
d_call: .
v_call: TRBV28
j_call: TRBJ1-5
clone_size: once

cdr3_aa: CASSQATGVTYEQYF
cdr3_nt: TGCGCCAGCAGCCAGGCGACAGGGGTTACCTACGAGCAGTACTTC
d_call: TRBD1
v_call: TRBV4-1
j_call: TRBJ2-7
clone_size: .

cdr3_aa: CASSGSSYNEQFF
cdr3_nt: TGCGCCAGCAGTGGCAGCTCCTACAATGAGCAGTTCTTC
d_call: .
v_call: TRBV5-1
j_call: TRBJ2-1
clone_size: .

cdr3_aa: CASMGAGSPGANVLTF
cdr3_nt: TGTGCCAGCATGGGCGCAGGAAGCCCTGGGGCCAACGTCCTGACTTTC
d_call: .
v_call: TRBV9
j_call: TRBJ2-6
clone_size: .

cdr3_aa: CASSRGGGGNYGYTF
cdr3_nt: TGCGCCAGCAGCCGAGGAGGGGGAGGGAACTATGGCTACACCTTC
d_call: .
v_call: TRBV4-3
j_call: TRBJ1-2
clone_size: .

cdr3_aa: CSVEIYNEQFF
cdr3_nt: TGCAGCGTTGAAATATACAATGAGCAGTTCTTC
d_call: .
v_call: TRBV29-1
j_call: TRBJ2-1
clone_size: .

cdr3_aa: CASDTQGRGYTF
cdr3_nt: TGTGCCAGCGATACACAGGGAAGGGGCTACACCTTC
d_call: .
v_call: TRBV28
j_call: TRBJ1-2
clone_size: .

cdr3_aa: CASSLYGESYNEQFF
cdr3_nt: TGTGCCAGCAGCTTGTACGGGGAAAGCTACAATGAGCAGTTCTTC
d_call: .
v_call: TRBV5-6
j_call: TRBJ2-1
clone_size: few

cdr3_aa: CASSPPRDTGELFF
cdr3_nt: TGTGCCAGCAGCCCCCCCCGCGACACCGGGGAGCTGTTTTTT
d_call: .
v_call: TRBV6-5
j_call: TRBJ2-2
clone_size: .

cdr3_aa: CASSPGQPGNEKLFF
cdr3_nt: TGTGCCAGCAGCCCAGGACAGCCTGGAAATGAAAAACTGTTTTTT
d_call: .
v_call: TRBV7-2
j_call: TRBJ1-4
clone_size: .

cdr3_aa: CASRTTLNTEAFF
cdr3_nt: TGCGCCAGCAGGACAACCTTAAACACTGAAGCTTTCTTT
d_call: .
v_call: TRBV10-1
j_call: TRBJ1-1
clone_size: .

cdr3_aa: CASSQGVSYEQYF
cdr3_nt: TGTGCCAGCAGTCAGGGGGTTTCCTACGAGCAGTACTTC
d_call: TRBD1
v_call: TRBV27
j_call: TRBJ2-7
clone_size: .